This is a list of T cell receptor beta chains from one sample in a study of molecular identifiers for immune sequencing clone quantification. TCRdb reprocessed the PCR reads with MiXCR, giving one entry per CDR3 protein. This repertoire shows about 89,000 distinct CDR3 sequences, 19% found once; its top ten account for roughly 0.8%. Sample: naive CD8+ T cells from blood, with Jurkat cell RNA spiked in. The receptors here all came from a human donor in good health. Some libraries in this study had Jurkat cell RNA spiked in. CDR3s leave out the opening cysteine and the closing phenylalanine or tryptophan.

J gene: TRBJ1-4; V gene: TRBV6-5; CDR3 protein: ASSPGTRAGEKLF
J gene: TRBJ2-6; V gene: TRBV4-3; CDR3 protein: ASSPAQGSGANVLT
J gene: TRBJ2-7; V gene: TRBV20-1; CDR3 protein: SARGGWLVPDEQY
J gene: TRBJ1-5; V gene: TRBV5-6; CDR3 protein: ASSTGTGNQPQH
J gene: TRBJ2-3; V gene: TRBV7-6; CDR3 protein: ASSLTSPGTSRADTQY
J gene: TRBJ1-2; V gene: TRBV2; CDR3 protein: ASSEEQGNDYGYT
J gene: TRBJ1-4; V gene: TRBV19; CDR3 protein: ASLGTVKRLF
J gene: TRBJ2-2; V gene: TRBV19; CDR3 protein: ASSPGQGSTGELF
J gene: TRBJ2-7; V gene: TRBV11-2; CDR3 protein: ASSLVLQGANSYEQY
J gene: TRBJ2-7; V gene: TRBV4-1; CDR3 protein: ASSQSTGGSSEQY
J gene: TRBJ2-5; V gene: TRBV12-3/TRBV12-4; CDR3 protein: ASSLLGLAGGGETQY
J gene: TRBJ2-1; V gene: TRBV7-9; CDR3 protein: ASSLVGGAYNEQF
J gene: TRBJ2-7; V gene: TRBV13; CDR3 protein: ASSLGVGTYEQY
J gene: TRBJ2-7; V gene: TRBV5-4; CDR3 protein: ASSWGGGSSYEQY
J gene: TRBJ1-3; V gene: TRBV29-1; CDR3 protein: STTQGKGNTIY
J gene: TRBJ2-7; V gene: TRBV18; CDR3 protein: ASSPDPGQDSYEQY
J gene: TRBJ2-6; V gene: TRBV6-6; CDR3 protein: ASKEGWGLSSGANVLT
J gene: TRBJ1-1; V gene: TRBV6-5; CDR3 protein: ASSYSLWGNAEAF
J gene: TRBJ2-5; V gene: TRBV7-6; CDR3 protein: ASRQRETQY
J gene: TRBJ2-1; V gene: TRBV5-6; CDR3 protein: ASSLVGGDGEQF
J gene: TRBJ2-7; V gene: TRBV9; CDR3 protein: ASSEGQGDDEQY
J gene: TRBJ2-3; V gene: TRBV24-1; CDR3 protein: ATSAPGLPTDTQY
J gene: TRBJ2-5; V gene: TRBV5-1; CDR3 protein: ASSFSSGEETQY
J gene: TRBJ2-2; V gene: TRBV5-1; CDR3 protein: ASSFWGLTSNTGELF
J gene: TRBJ1-5; V gene: TRBV4-1; CDR3 protein: ASSQGGYGSSQPQH
J gene: TRBJ2-4; V gene: TRBV7-2; CDR3 protein: ASSLGGLENIQY
J gene: TRBJ2-7; V gene: TRBV28; CDR3 protein: ASSFRGRDEQY
J gene: TRBJ1-4; V gene: TRBV20-1; CDR3 protein: SAKTETNEKLF
J gene: TRBJ2-3; V gene: TRBV7-9; CDR3 protein: ASSATRTDTQY
J gene: TRBJ2-3; V gene: TRBV12-3/TRBV12-4; CDR3 protein: ASRGTGSSTDTQY
J gene: TRBJ2-3; V gene: TRBV11-2; CDR3 protein: ASSLVGSTDTQY
J gene: TRBJ2-6; V gene: TRBV4-3; CDR3 protein: ASSQVTFGQGLSGANVLT
J gene: TRBJ2-7; V gene: TRBV29-1; CDR3 protein: SVEERGPDQAEEEQY
J gene: TRBJ2-7; V gene: TRBV29-1; CDR3 protein: SVFSGSLYEQY
J gene: TRBJ2-3; V gene: TRBV6-1; CDR3 protein: ASSETGILGLAEITDTQY
J gene: TRBJ2-5; V gene: TRBV6-2/TRBV6-3; CDR3 protein: ASSYSPRLGETQY
J gene: TRBJ1-2; V gene: TRBV19; CDR3 protein: ASSLTLQGSYGYT
J gene: TRBJ1-1; V gene: TRBV4-1; CDR3 protein: ASSQDRYGEAF
J gene: TRBJ2-7; V gene: TRBV29-1; CDR3 protein: SARGQSPYEQY